The following is a T cell receptor beta chain sequence with its context. This sample is part of a study of cytomegalovirus exposure and HLA in healthy donors. Germline values: CDR1 SGDLS, CDR2 YYNGEE. CDR3 length: 11 amino acids. The V and J ends lost 7 bases and 7 bases respectively, with 11 bases between them. TCRdb's copy holds only in-frame clones and misses some; the assay was immunoSEQ multiplex PCR. The repertoire has over 100,000 clones, about 94% of them found once; the top ten carry roughly 0.9%. This clonotype was obtained from a woman aged 18-29 years in good health and CMV-seronegative. The sequencing sample was made of PBMCs. V and J are TRBV9 and TRBJ1-2, with D perhaps matching TRBD1 (5 bases). The CDR3 is CASERGAGYTF. Written as DNA, the CDR3 is TGTGCCAGCGAAAGGGGCGCTGGCTACACCTTC. Using reference TRBV9 and TRBJ1-2 for the parts outside the CDR3, the full variable domain is DSGVTQTPKHLITATGQRVTLRCSPRSGDLSVYWYQQSLDQGLQFLIQYYNGEERAKGNILERFSAQQFPDLHSELNLSSLELGDSALYFCASERGAGYTFGSGTRLTVV.